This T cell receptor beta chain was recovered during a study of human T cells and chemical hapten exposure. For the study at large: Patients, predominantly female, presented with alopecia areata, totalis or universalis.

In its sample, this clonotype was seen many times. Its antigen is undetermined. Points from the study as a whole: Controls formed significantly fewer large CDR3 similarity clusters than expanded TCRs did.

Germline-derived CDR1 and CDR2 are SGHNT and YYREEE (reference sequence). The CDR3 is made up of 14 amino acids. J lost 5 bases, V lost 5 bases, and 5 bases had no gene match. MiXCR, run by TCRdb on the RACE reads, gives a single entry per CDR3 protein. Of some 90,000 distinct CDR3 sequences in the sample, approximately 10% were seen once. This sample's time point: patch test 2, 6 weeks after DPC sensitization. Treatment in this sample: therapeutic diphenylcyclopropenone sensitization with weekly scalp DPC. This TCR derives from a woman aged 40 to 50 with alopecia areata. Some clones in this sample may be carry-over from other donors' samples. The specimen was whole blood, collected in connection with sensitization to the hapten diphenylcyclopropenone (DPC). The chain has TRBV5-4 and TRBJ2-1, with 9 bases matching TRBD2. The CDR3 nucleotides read TGTGCCAGCAGACCTCTAGCGGGACACAATGAGCAGTTCTTC. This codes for CASRPLAGHNEQFF.